This T cell receptor (beta chain) derives from a study of beta chain features in type 1 diabetes. Study-level findings and limits: Across patients, naive, central memory and Treg TCRB repertoires exhibited apparently greater similarity than was observed across healthy donors. Shorter TCRB CDR3s, moderately but significantly so, were found in Type 1 diabetes patients in all four CD4+ subsets.

Sequenced material consisted of expressed TCRB transcripts (all of the isolated RNA was reverse transcribed). Regulatory, naive and central memory T cell samples averaged around 3.5 million reads. This table comes from immunoSEQ multiplex PCR, and its TCRdb copy is limited to in-frame clones, with some not included. The sample carries hundreds of thousands of clones, approximately 31% recorded once. This clone came up a few times. Its target is not known. The CDR3 is 12 amino acids. The V and J ends lost 3 bases and 5 bases respectively, with 7 bases between them. Germline assignment: CDR1 LNHNV and CDR2 YYDKDF (reference sequence). The authors sorted CD4+ naive, central memory, regulatory and stem cell-like memory cells via CD45RO/CCR7/CD25/CD127/CD95/CD27.

The genes are TRBV15 and TRBJ2-5; unclear D gene. The sequenced sample was naive CD4+ T cells from blood. The sequence derives from a man younger than 35 in good health. CDR3 protein: CATSRGWETQYF. The CDR3 coding sequence is TGTGCCACCAGCAGGGGGTGGGAGACCCAGTACTTC.